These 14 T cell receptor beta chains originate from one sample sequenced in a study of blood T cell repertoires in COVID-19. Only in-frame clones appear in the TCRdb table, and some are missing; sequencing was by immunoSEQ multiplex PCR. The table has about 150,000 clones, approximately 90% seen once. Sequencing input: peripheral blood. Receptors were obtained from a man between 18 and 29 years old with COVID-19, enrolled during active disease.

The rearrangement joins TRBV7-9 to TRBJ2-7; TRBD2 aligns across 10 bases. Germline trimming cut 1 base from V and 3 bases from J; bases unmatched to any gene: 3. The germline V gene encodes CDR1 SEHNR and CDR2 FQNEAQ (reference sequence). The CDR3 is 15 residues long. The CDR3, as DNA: TGTGCCAGCAGCTTAGGGGCTAGCGGGAGCTACGAGCAGTACTTC. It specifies CASSLGASGSYEQYF.

CDR3 nucleotides: TGTGCCAGCAGCACCTTAGCGGGGAGCTCCTACGAGCAGTACTTC. Its protein product is CASSTLAGSSYEQYF. The chain employs TRBV7-2 and TRBJ2-7; 8 bases are a match to TRBD2. The CDR3 totals 15 residues. Germline V gene sequence: CDR1 SGHTA, CDR2 FQGNSA. After removal of 5 bases from V and 0 bases from J, the junction contained 6 bases not matched to a gene.

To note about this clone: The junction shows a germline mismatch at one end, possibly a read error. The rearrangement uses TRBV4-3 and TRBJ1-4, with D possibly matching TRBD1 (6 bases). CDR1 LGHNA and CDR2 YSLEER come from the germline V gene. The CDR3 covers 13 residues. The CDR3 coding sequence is TGCGCCAGCAGCCAGGGGGCCGCTGAAAAACTGCTTTTT. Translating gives CASSQGAAEKLLF.

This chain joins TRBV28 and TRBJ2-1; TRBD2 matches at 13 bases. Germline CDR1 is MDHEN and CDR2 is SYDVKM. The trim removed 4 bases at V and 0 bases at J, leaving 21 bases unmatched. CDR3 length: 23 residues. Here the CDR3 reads CASSSPFKSGTSGKPSSYNEQFF. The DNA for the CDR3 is TGTGCCAGCAGTTCACCCTTTAAATCCGGGACTAGCGGGAAACCGAGCTCCTACAATGAGCAGTTCTTC.

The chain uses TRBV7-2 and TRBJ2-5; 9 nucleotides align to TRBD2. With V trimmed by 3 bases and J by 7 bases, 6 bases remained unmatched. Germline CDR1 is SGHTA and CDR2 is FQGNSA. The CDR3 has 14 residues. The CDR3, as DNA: TGTGCCAGCAGCTTTAGCGGGAGCTTCGTGACCCAGTACTTC. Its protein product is CASSFSGSFVTQYF.

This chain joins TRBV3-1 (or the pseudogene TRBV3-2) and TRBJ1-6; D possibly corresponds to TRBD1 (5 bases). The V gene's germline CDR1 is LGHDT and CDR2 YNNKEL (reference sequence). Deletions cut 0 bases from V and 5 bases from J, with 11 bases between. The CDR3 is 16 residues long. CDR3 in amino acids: CASSQDPGGHNSPLHF. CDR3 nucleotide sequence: TGTGCCAGCAGCCAAGATCCGGGGGGACATAATTCACCCCTCCACTTT.

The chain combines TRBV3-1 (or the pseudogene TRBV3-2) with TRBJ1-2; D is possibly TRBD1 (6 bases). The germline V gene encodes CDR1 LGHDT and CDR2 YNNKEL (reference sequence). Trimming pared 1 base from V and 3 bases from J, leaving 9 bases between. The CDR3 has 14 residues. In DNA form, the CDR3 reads TGTGCCAGCAGCCAAGGGGAGGGGGACTATGGCTACACCTTC. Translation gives CASSQGEGDYGYTF.

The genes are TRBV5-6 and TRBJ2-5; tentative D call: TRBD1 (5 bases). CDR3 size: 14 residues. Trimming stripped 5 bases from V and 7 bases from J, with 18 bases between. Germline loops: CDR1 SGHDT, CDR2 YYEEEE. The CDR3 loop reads CASSPGPGWRTQYF. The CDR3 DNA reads TGTGCCAGCAGTCCTGGGCCAGGGTGGAGGACCCAGTACTTC.

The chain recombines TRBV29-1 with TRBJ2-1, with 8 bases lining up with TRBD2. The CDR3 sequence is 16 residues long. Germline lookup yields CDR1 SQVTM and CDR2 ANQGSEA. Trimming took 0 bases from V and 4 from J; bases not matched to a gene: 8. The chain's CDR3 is CSVEDAGSGEYNEQFF. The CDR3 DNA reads TGCAGCGTTGAAGATGCGGGTAGCGGGGAGTACAATGAGCAGTTCTTC.

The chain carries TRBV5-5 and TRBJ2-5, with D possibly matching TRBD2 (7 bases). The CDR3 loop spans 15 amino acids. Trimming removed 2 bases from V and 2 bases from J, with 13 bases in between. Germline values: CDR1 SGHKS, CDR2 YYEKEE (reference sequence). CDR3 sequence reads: CASSLGGERQETQYF. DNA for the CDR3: TGTGCCAGCAGCTTAGGGGGGGAGAGGCAAGAGACCCAGTACTTC. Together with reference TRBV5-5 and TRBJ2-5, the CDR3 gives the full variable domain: DAGVTQSPTHLIKTRGQQVTLRCSPISGHKSVSWYQQVLGQGPQFIFQYYEKEERGRGNFPDRFSARQFPNYSSELNVNALLLGDSALYLCASSLGGERQETQYFGPGTRLLVL.

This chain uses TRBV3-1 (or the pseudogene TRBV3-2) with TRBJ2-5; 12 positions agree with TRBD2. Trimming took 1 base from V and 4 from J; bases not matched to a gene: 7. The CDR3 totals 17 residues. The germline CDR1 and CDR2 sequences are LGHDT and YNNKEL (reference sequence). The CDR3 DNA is TGTGCCAGCAGCCAAGCCCGGACTAGCGGGATCCGAGAGACCCAGTACTTC. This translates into CASSQARTSGIRETQYF.

For the CDR3, the DNA is TGCGCCAGCAGCCAAGAAGGTTCACAGATCGGCGGGGAGCTGTTTTTT. Translation: CASSQEGSQIGGELFF. V is TRBV4-1 and J is TRBJ2-2; D remains unclear. With 0 bases removed from V and 7 bases from J, the gap between germline ends came to 15 bases. Germline CDR1 and CDR2: MGHRA and YSYEKL. The CDR3 sequence is 16 residues long.

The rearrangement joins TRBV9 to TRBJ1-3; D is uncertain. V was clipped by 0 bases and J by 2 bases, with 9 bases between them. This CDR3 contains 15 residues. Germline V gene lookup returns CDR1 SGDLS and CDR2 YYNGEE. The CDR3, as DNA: TGTGCCAGCAGCGTAGATAAGTCGGCTGGAAACACCATATATTTT. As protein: CASSVDKSAGNTIYF.

CDR3 in amino acids: CATSDRVAGGIYNEQFF. The CDR3 coding sequence is TGTGCCACCAGTGATCGCGTAGCGGGAGGCATCTACAATGAGCAGTTCTTC. The chain employs TRBV24-1 and TRBJ2-1, with 10 bases aligning to TRBD2. With 3 bases clipped from V and 3 bases from J, the junction kept 7 bases outside the gene matches. This CDR3 region has 17 residues. The germline CDR1 and CDR2 sequences are KGHDR and SFDVKD.